These 4 T cell receptor beta chains were all obtained from the same sample, sequenced in a study of T cell repertoires in cytomegalovirus infection. Which antigens these TCRs recognize remains unknown. Using its own MiXCR run on the reads, TCRdb lists one record per CDR3 protein. Of about 310,000 distinct CDR3 sequences detected, approximately 25% appear once; the ten largest clones hold less than 15%. This sample comprised cultured PBMCs, obtained from culture after CMV antigen stimulation. The source is a human donor in good health (CMV status not recorded). Some clones in this sample may be carry-over from other donors' samples.

The chain combines TRBV15 with TRBJ2-7; 11 positions agree with TRBD2. Germline CDR1 and CDR2: LNHNV and YYDKDF (reference sequence). The ends lost 0 bases at V and 2 bases at J; junction bases unmatched: 3. CDR3 length: 16 residues. The CDR3, as DNA: TGTGCCACCAGCAGAGATGGGGGACTAGCGGCCTACGAGCAGTACTTC. It codes for CATSRDGGLAAYEQYF. Based on the CDR3 plus reference TRBV15 and TRBJ2-7, the full variable domain is DAMVIQNPRYQVTQFGKPVTLSCSQTLNHNVMYWYQQKSSQAPKLLFHYYDKDFNNEADTPDNFQSRRPNTSFCFLDIRSPGLGDTAMYLCATSRDGGLAAYEQYFGPGTRLTVT.

The chain combines TRBV27 with TRBJ2-1, with D uncertain. The CDR3 has 12 residues. The ends were cut back, 7 bases at V and 10 bases at J, with 14 bases in the middle. CDR1 MNHEY and CDR2 SMNVEV come from the germline V gene (reference sequence). The CDR3 nucleotides read TGTGCCAGCAACCATCCCAGCAAGGAGCAGTTCTTC. This codes for CASNHPSKEQFF.

With respect to this clonotype: The junction shows a germline mismatch at one end, possibly a read error. V gene TRBV12-3 or TRBV12-4 combines with J gene TRBJ2-5; 12 nucleotides match TRBD2. This CDR3 region has 14 residues. The CDR3 nucleotides are TGTGCCAGCAGTCTAGCGGGAGGGCCAGAGACCCAGTACTTC. It translates to CASSLAGGPETQYF.

This clonotype was seen a handful of times. The gene calls are TRBV7-2 and TRBJ2-7; the match to TRBD1 covers 10 bases. The germline V gene has CDR1 SGHTA and CDR2 FQGNSA. The CDR3 loop spans 15 amino acids. J lost 1 base, V lost 5 bases, and 5 bases had no gene match. The CDR3 protein is CASSPRTGGSYEQYF. The CDR3 nucleotides read TGTGCCAGCAGCCCCCGGACAGGGGGGTCCTACGAGCAGTACTTC.